This TCR beta chain was observed in a study of T cells in Graves' hyperthyroidism and ophthalmopathy. This clonotype occurred many times. The study defined stable Graves' hyperthyroidism as no ophthalmopathy progression within 18 months. Exclusion of patients followed from uncontrolled infection, other autoimmune disease, pregnancy or lactation. The diagnostic basis comprised clinical symptoms, serum thyroxine and TRAb, thyroid ultrasound and orbital computed tomography. V was cut by 8 bases and J by 8 bases, with 15 bases left in between. The CDR3 length is 13 residues. CDR1 is MNHNS, CDR2 SASEGT, per germline. RNA transcripts served as the template for amplifying TCR beta CDR3 regions. The primer set for the first-round RT-PCR of the TCR CDR3 was HTBI. TCRdb ran MiXCR on the multiplex PCR reads and lists one entry per CDR3 protein. The profile shows approximately 320,000 distinct CDR3 sequences, around 16% of them singletons.

Sequenced input: blood. The chain links TRBV6-1 to TRBJ1-4, with unresolved D. This receptor was obtained from a man aged 25 to 40 with Graves' hyperthyroidism. The CDR3 DNA follows: TGTGCCAGCGAGGGCGGGGAGGCCGAAAAACTGTTTTTT. Its translation is CASEGGEAEKLFF.